This T cell receptor beta chain was recorded in a study of CD8+ T cells in alopecia areata. Study-wide background: Administration of oral tofacitinib to treated patients was at 5 to 10 mg twice daily.

RNA extraction and reverse transcription yielded cDNA as sequencing template. This table comes from immunoSEQ multiplex PCR, and its TCRdb copy is limited to in-frame clones, with some not included. The table has 200,000 to 250,000 clones, under 40% seen once. General study findings and limits: Lesional scalp displayed greater clonality than normal scalp, most notably in alopecia totalis/universalis.

As concerns this clone: Its specificity is unknown.

Treatment in this sample: oral pan-JAK inhibitor, 5-10 mg twice daily. Per the germline V gene, CDR1 is SNHLY and CDR2 is FYNNEI. Losses at the gene ends were 6 bases for V and 3 bases for J; bases not matched to a gene: 10. The CDR3 is made up of 15 amino acids. The receptor was derived from a human donor with alopecia areata. The chain couples TRBV2 to TRBJ2-7, with TRBD2 identical over 8 bases. Here the sequenced sample was CD4+ T cells sorted from blood, taken at roughly week 30, from a patient treated with tofacitinib. As DNA, the CDR3 is TGTGCCAGCAGGGAGGACCTTACTAGCGGCTACGAGCAGTACTTC. The encoded protein is CASREDLTSGYEQYF.